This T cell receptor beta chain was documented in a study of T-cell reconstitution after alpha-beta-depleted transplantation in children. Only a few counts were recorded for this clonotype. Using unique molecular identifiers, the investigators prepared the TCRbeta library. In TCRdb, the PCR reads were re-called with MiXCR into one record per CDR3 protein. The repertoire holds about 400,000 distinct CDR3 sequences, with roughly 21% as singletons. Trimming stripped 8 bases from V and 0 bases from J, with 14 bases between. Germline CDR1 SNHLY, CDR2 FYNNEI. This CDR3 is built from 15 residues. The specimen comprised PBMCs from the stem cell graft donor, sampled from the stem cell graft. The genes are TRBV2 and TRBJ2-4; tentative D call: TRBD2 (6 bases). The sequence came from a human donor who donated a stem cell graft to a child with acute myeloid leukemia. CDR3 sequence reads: CASSRDSLAKNIQYF. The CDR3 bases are TGTGCCAGCTCAAGGGACTCCTTAGCCAAAAACATTCAGTACTTC.